These 5 T cell receptor beta chains originate from one sample sequenced in a study of blood T cell repertoires in COVID-19. Assay: immunoSEQ multiplex PCR; the TCRdb copy retains only in-frame clones and omits some. Here the sample spans approximately 440,000 clones, approximately 88% being singletons. The specimen was peripheral blood. These receptor sequences come from a woman in her forties or fifties with COVID-19, enrolled during active disease.

In its sample, this clone was seen once. The chain couples TRBV24-1 to TRBJ1-1; D call uncertain. This CDR3 comprises 14 residues. The germline V gene encodes CDR1 KGHDR and CDR2 SFDVKD. The germline V and J ends were trimmed by 3 bases and 3 bases, with 10 bases remaining between them. CDR3 in DNA: TGTGCCACCAGTGATCATCGGGAAGACACTGAAGCTTTCTTT. Translating gives CATSDHREDTEAFF.

CDR3 amino acids: CASRPTGYSNQPQHF. In DNA form, the CDR3 reads TGTGCCAGCAGACCAACAGGGTACAGCAATCAGCCCCAGCATTTT. The chain combines TRBV11-3 with TRBJ1-5; maybe TRBD1 (6 bases). There are 15 residues in the CDR3. CDR1 and CDR2 from the germline V gene are SGHNT and YENEEA. With 6 bases removed from V and 1 base from J, the gap between germline ends came to 13 bases.

The chain carries TRBV21-1 and TRBJ1-1; TRBD1, the D gene given by the table, was not confirmed from the DNA. TRBV21-1 is a recognized pseudogene. The CDR3 has 16 amino acids. The CDR3 here is CASSKENGQVSTEAFF. In DNA, the CDR3 is TGTGCCAGCAGCAAAGAGAACGGACAGGTGAGCACTGAAGCTTTCTTT.

This chain connects TRBV27 to TRBJ2-2; 9 bases map to TRBD2. This CDR3 has 14 residues. The V gene's germline CDR1 is MNHEY and CDR2 SMNVEV (reference sequence). J was trimmed by 5 bases and V by 6 bases; bases with no gene match: 4. CDR3 amino acids: CASRSGGPTGELFF. The CDR3 DNA reads as TGTGCCAGCAGGAGCGGGGGGCCAACCGGGGAGCTGTTTTTT.

The V gene is TRBV19, the J gene TRBJ1-5; a weak D match, TRBD1 (5 bases). The V end was cut by 5 bases, the J end by 2 bases, with 13 bases between. Germline CDR1 and CDR2: LNHDA and SQIVND (reference sequence). This CDR3 contains 15 residues. CDR3 sequence: CASSGRVIGNQPQHF. The CDR3 DNA reads as TGTGCCAGTAGTGGCAGGGTAATCGGCAATCAGCCCCAGCATTTT.